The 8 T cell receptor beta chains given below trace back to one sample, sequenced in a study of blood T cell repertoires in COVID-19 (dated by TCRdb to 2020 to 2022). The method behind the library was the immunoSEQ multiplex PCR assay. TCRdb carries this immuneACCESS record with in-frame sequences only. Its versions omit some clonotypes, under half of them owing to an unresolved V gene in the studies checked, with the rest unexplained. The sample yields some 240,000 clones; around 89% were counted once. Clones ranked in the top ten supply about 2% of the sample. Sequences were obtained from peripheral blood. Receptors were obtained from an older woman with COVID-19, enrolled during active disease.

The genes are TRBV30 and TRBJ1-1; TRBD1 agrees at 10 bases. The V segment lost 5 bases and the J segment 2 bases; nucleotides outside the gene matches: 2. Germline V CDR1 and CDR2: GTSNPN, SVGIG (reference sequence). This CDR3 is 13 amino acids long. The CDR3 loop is CAWDRGRNTEAFF. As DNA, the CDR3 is TGTGCCTGGGACAGGGGGCGTAACACTGAAGCTTTCTTT.

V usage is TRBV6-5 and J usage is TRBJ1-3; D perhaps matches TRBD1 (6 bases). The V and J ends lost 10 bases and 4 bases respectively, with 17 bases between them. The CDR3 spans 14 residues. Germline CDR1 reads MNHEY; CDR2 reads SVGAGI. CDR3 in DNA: TGTGCCACTAAACCACAGGGATTAGGAAACACCATATATTTT. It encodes CATKPQGLGNTIYF.

The CDR3 DNA reads as TGTGCCAGCAGTTACCTAGCGGGGGGGCCCCTCGTCCTGACTTTC. The encoded protein is CASSYLAGGPLVLTF. V is TRBV6-2 or TRBV6-3 and J is TRBJ2-6; TRBD2 aligns across 12 bases. Germline V gene data show CDR1 as MNHEY and CDR2 as SVGEGT. The CDR3 is 15 amino acids. The junction had 5 bases not matched to a gene; V was cut back by 2 bases and J by 12 bases.

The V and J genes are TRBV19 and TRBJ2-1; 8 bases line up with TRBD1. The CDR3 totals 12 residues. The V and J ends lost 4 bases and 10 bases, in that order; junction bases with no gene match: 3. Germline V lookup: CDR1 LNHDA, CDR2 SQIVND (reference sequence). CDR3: CASSTNRGEQFF. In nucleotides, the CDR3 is TGTGCCAGTAGTACAAACAGGGGGGAGCAGTTCTTC.

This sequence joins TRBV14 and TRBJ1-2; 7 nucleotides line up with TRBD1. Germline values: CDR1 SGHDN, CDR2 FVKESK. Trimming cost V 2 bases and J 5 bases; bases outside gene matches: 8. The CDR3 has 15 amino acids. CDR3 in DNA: TGTGCCAGCAGCCAACTTAAGACAGGGAGATATGGCTACACCTTC. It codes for CASSQLKTGRYGYTF.

CDR3 residues: CASSSGTLRPYNYGYTF. CDR3 in DNA: TGTGCCAGTAGCTCCGGGACTCTCAGGCCCTATAACTATGGCTACACCTTC. The chain joins TRBV19 to TRBJ1-2; possible D gene TRBD1, 5 bases. Per germline, CDR1 LNHDA and CDR2 SQIVND (reference sequence). The germline V and J ends were trimmed by 6 bases and 1 base, with 21 bases remaining between them. This CDR3 has 17 amino acids.

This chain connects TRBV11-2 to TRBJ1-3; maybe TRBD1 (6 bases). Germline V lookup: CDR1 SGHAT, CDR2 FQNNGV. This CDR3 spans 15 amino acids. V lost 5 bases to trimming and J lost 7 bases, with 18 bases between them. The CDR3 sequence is CASSPSGGLVNTIYF. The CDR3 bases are TGTGCCAGCAGCCCGTCGGGGGGGCTGGTTAACACCATATATTTT. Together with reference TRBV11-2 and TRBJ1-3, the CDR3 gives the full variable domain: EAGVAQSPRYKIIEKRQSVAFWCNPISGHATLYWYQQILGQGPKLLIQFQNNGVVDDSQLPKDRFSAERLKGVDSTLKIQPAKLEDSAVYLCASSPSGGLVNTIYFGEGSWLTVV.

CDR3 protein: CASSLAGGPLGTDTQYF. CDR3 nucleotides: TGTGCCAGCAGCTTAGCGGGGGGGCCTTTGGGCACAGATACGCAGTATTTT. The chain links TRBV7-2 to TRBJ2-3; D perhaps matches TRBD2 (7 bases). The CDR3 has 17 amino acids. The germline V gene encodes CDR1 SGHTA and CDR2 FQGNSA. V lost 0 bases, J lost 1 base, and 14 bases lay in between.